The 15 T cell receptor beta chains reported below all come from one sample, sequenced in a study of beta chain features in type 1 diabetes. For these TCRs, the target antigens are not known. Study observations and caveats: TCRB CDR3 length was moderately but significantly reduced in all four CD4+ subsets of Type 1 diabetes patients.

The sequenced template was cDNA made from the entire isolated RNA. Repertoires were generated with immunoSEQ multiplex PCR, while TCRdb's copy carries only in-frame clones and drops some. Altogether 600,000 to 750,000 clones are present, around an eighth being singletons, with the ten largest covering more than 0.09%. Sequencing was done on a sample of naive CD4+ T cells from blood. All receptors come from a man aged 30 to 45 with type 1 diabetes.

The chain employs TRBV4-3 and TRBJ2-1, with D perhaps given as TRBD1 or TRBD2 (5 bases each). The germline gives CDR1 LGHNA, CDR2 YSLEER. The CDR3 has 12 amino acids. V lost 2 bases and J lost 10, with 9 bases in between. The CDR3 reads CASSQSRGEQFF. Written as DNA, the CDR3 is TGCGCCAGCAGCCAATCCCGGGGCGAGCAGTTCTTC.

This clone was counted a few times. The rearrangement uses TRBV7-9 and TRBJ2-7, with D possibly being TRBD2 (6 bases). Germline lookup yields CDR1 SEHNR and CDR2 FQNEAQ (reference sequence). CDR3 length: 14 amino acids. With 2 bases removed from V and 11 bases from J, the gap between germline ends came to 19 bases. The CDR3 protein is CASSLRGTAAEKYF. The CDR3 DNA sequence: TGTGCCAGCAGCTTACGCGGGACCGCCGCTGAGAAGTACTTC.

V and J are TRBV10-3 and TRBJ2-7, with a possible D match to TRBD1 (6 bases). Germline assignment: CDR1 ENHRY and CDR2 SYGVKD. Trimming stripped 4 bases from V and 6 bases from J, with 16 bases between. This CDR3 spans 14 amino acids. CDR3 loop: CAISAHRVESEQYF. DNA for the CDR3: TGTGCCATCAGTGCTCACAGGGTTGAGAGCGAGCAGTACTTC.

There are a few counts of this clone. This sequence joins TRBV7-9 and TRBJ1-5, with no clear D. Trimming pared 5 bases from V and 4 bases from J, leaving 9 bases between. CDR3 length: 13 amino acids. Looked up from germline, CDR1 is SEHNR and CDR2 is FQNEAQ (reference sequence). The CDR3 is CASSQSQNQPQHF. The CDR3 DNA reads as TGTGCCAGCAGCCAGAGCCAGAATCAGCCCCAGCATTTT.

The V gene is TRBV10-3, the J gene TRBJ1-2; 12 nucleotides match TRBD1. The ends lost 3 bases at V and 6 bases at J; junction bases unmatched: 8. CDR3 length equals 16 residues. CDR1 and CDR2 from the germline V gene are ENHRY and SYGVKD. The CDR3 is CAISERPGQGAHGYTF. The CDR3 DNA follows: TGTGCCATCAGTGAAAGACCGGGACAGGGGGCGCATGGCTACACCTTC.

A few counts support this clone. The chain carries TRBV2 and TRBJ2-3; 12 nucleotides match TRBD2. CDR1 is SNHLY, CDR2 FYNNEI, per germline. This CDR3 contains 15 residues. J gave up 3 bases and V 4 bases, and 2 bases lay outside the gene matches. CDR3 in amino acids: CASSVGLAGTDTQYF. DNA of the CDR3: TGTGCCAGCAGTGTTGGACTAGCGGGGACAGATACGCAGTATTTT.

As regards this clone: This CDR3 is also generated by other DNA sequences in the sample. The DNA for the CDR3 is TGTGCCAGCAGTCCCGGGGCTAACTATGGCTACACCTTC. This encodes CASSPGANYGYTF. The gene calls are TRBV28 and TRBJ1-2; unclear D gene. The germline V gene has CDR1 MDHEN and CDR2 SYDVKM. Trimming pared 5 bases from V and 0 bases from J, leaving 7 bases between. This CDR3 contains 13 residues.

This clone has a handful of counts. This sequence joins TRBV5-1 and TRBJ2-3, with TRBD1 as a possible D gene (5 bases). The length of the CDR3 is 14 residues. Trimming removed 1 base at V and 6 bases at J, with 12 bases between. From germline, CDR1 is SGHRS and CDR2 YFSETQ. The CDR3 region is CASSLKQGEDTQYF. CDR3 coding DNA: TGCGCCAGCAGCTTGAAGCAGGGTGAGGATACGCAGTATTTT.

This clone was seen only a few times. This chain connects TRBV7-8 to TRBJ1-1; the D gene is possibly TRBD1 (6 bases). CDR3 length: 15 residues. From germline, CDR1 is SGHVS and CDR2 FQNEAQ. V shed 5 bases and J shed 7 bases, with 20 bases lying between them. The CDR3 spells CASSQTTGGPGEAFF. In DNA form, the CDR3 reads TGTGCCAGCAGCCAAACTACCGGGGGCCCCGGTGAAGCTTTCTTT.

CDR3 in DNA: TGTGCCAGCAGCTTAGGGACACTCAATCAGCCCCAGCATTTT. Protein sequence: CASSLGTLNQPQHF. V usage is TRBV7-2 and J usage is TRBJ1-5; tentative D call: TRBD1 (5 bases). Per germline, CDR1 SGHTA and CDR2 FQGNSA. Trimming removed 1 base from V and 3 bases from J, with 7 bases in between. The CDR3 length is 14 residues.

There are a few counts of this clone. CDR3 sequence (DNA): TGTGCCAGCAGCTTAGGGCAGGGCGAGACCCAGTACTTC. Translated, it gives CASSLGQGETQYF. The J gene is TRBJ2-5, the V gene TRBV7-7, with D possibly matching TRBD1 (5 bases). This CDR3 contains 13 residues. The germline V gene has CDR1 SSHAT and CDR2 FNYEAQ (reference sequence). Trimming removed 1 base from V and 5 bases from J, with 8 bases in between.

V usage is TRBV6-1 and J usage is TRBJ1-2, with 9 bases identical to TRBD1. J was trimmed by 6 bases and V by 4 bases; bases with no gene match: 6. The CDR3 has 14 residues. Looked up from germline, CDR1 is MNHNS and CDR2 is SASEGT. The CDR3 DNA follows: TGTGCCAGCAGTGTGACAGGGGGTATCGATGGCTACACCTTC. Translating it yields CASSVTGGIDGYTF.

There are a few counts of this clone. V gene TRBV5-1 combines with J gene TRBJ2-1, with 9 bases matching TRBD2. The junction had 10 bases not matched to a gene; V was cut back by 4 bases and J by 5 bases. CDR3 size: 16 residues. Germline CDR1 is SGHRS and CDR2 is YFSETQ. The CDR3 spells CASSPSLAGANNEQFF. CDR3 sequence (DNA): TGCGCCAGCAGCCCATCCTTAGCGGGGGCTAACAATGAGCAGTTCTTC.

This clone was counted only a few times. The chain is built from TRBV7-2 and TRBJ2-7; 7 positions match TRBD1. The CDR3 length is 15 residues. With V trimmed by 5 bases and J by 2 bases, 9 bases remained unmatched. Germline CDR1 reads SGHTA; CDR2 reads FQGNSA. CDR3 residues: CASSPRTGATYEQYF. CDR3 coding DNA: TGTGCCAGCAGCCCGCGGACAGGCGCTACCTACGAGCAGTACTTC.

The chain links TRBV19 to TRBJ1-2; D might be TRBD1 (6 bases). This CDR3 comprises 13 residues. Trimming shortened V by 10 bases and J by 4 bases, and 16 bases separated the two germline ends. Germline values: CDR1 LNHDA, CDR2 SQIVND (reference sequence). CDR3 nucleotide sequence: TGTGCCACCTCGGACAGAGGTTTCTATGGCTACACCTTC. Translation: CATSDRGFYGYTF.